Below, one T cell receptor beta chain is given with its context. Its antigen remains unknown. The record originates from a study of T cells in localized non-small cell lung cancer. General study findings and limits: Adjacent uninvolved lung had the highest clonality, suggesting focused antigen responses.

Data came from immunoSEQ multiplex PCR; TCRdb stores just in-frame clones and leaves some out. The sample records tens of thousands of clones, approximately 90% being singletons. Germline CDR1 reads LNHDA; CDR2 reads SQIVND (reference sequence). Trimming took 5 bases from V and 5 from J, leaving 12 bases between them. There are 13 residues in the CDR3. The sequence was obtained from a woman aged 35 to 70 with stage I squamous cell lung carcinoma. The chain recombines TRBV19 with TRBJ2-5; D gene uncertain. Specimen: peripheral blood, collected before any cancer treatment. CDR3 nucleotide sequence: TGTGCCAGTAGTCCCCGAGACCTCGAGACCCAGTACTTC. It translates to CASSPRDLETQYF.